These T cell receptor beta chains were read from a single sample in a study of cytomegalovirus exposure and HLA in healthy donors. Sequencing was performed with immunoSEQ multiplex PCR; in TCRdb, only in-frame clones are kept and a portion is missing. The repertoire holds about 180,000 clones, 60% to 80% seen once, with over 2% in the top ten. Sequencing used PBMCs. These TCRs come from a man aged 60 to 75 in good health and CMV-seronegative. The CDR3 runs from the conserved cysteine through the conserved F or W. Fields, in order: J gene, D gene, clone size, V gene, CDR3 DNA, CDR3 protein. The D gene is left open where the match is weak. Not every row has a clone size; where given, it reads once, few, many or a size class.

TRBJ1-2 TRBD1 . TRBV6-5 TGTGCCAGCAGCCCGGACAGGGGGCGAGGGTATGGCTACACCTTC CASSPDRGRGYGYTF
TRBJ2-7 . . TRBV6-5 TGTGCCAGCACTAACGCTGCGGGGTACGAGCAGTACTTC CASTNAAGYEQYF
TRBJ1-1 . . TRBV5-1 TGCGCCAGCAGCTCATGGACTCAAAGCCACACTGAAGCTTTCTTT CASSSWTQSHTEAFF
TRBJ1-1 . . TRBV6-1 TGTGCCAGCACTGGCAGCTGGGCCACTGAAGCTTTCTTT CASTGSWATEAFF
TRBJ1-1 TRBD1 . TRBV19 TGTGCCAGTAGAGGACAGGTGAACACTGAAGCTTTCTTT CASRGQVNTEAFF
TRBJ2-3 TRBD2 . TRBV4-2 TGTGCCAGCAGCCAAGCCCCGGGGGGGCTGGATACGCAGTATTTT CASSQAPGGLDTQYF
TRBJ2-7 TRBD2 . TRBV30 TGTGCCTGGTGGACGGGGGGGCCCTACGAGCAGTACTTC CAWWTGGPYEQYF
TRBJ2-7 . . TRBV28 TGTGCCAGCAGGAGTTCCTACGAGCAGTACTTC CASRSSYEQYF
TRBJ1-2 . . TRBV6-1 TGTGCCAGCAGTGATCCGGGCAGGGGAGAAGAAGGCTACACCTTC CASSDPGRGEEGYTF
TRBJ2-1 . . TRBV7-9 TGTGCAGAAACCACAGAACCTCTCTACAATGAGCAGTTCTTC CAETTEPLYNEQFF
TRBJ2-7 TRBD1 . TRBV25-1 TGTGCCAGCAGTGAATATAGGACAGGGGAAGGCGAGCAGTACTTC CASSEYRTGEGEQYF
TRBJ1-1 . . TRBV2 TGTGCCAGCAGTGGTAGTCAGAACACTGAAGCTTTCTTT CASSGSQNTEAFF
TRBJ2-7 . . TRBV7-8 TGTGCCAGCAGCTTAGCGGAGGGACCTGCCTACGAGCAGTACTTC CASSLAEGPAYEQYF
TRBJ2-2 TRBD1 . TRBV13 TGTGCCAGCAGACAAGACAGGGCGAACACCGGGGAGCTGTTTTTT CASRQDRANTGELFF
TRBJ1-2 TRBD1 once TRBV2 TGTGCCAGCAGTCCTTCGCCTAAACAGGGGAATGGCTACACCTTC CASSPSPKQGNGYTF
TRBJ2-7 . . TRBV7-8 TGTGCCAGCAGCCCTAGGTTAAGGGGAACGTCCTACGAGCAGTACTTC CASSPRLRGTSYEQYF
TRBJ2-2 . once TRBV5-5 TGTGCCAGCAGCTTGGCCGGACAGCGGGAGCTGTTTTTT CASSLAGQRELFF
TRBJ2-1 TRBD2 . TRBV5-1 TGCGCCAGCAGCTTGACTAGCGGGAGGTTCGATGAGCAGTTCTTC CASSLTSGRFDEQFF
TRBJ2-7 TRBD1 . TRBV2 TGTGCCAGCAGTGAAGGACAGGGGATATCCTACGAGCAGTACTTC CASSEGQGISYEQYF
TRBJ1-5 TRBD1 . TRBV18 TGTGCCAGCTCACCTGAACAGGGGAACCATCAGCCCCAGCATTTT CASSPEQGNHQPQHF
TRBJ2-5 . few TRBV10-3 TGTGCCATCAGTCGGGACTTAGTAGAGACCCAGTACTTC CAISRDLVETQYF
TRBJ2-2 TRBD1 . TRBV5-8 TGTGCCAGCAGCTGGCGGGACAGGATGACCGGGGAGCTGTTTTTT CASSWRDRMTGELFF
TRBJ1-1 . . TRBV9 TGTGCCAGCAGCGCCACCCAGGGCACTGAAGCTTTCTTT CASSATQGTEAFF
TRBJ2-3 TRBD2 . TRBV7-9 TGTGCCAGCAGCTCACTAGCGGGAGCCACAGATACGCAGTATTTT CASSSLAGATDTQYF
TRBJ2-3 . . TRBV10-3 TGTGCCATCAGGGGAAGGACAGACTTTTCGCCAGATACGCAGTATTTT CAIRGRTDFSPDTQYF
TRBJ1-4 TRBD1 . TRBV18 TGTGCCAGCTCACCAGACAGGGTGAATGAAAAACTGTTTTTT CASSPDRVNEKLFF
TRBJ1-3 . . TRBV28 TGTGCCAGCAGTTTACGGGGGGCTACTGGAAACACCATATATTTT CASSLRGATGNTIYF
TRBJ2-7 . . TRBV21-1 TGTGCCAGCCAGCAGCGGAGGGTGAGAAACGAGCAGTACTTC CASQQRRVRNEQYF
TRBJ1-2 TRBD1 . TRBV19 TGTGCCAGTAGTTCAGGGACAGGGATATATGGCTACACCTTC CASSSGTGIYGYTF
TRBJ2-5 TRBD2 . TRBV5-1 TGCGCCAGCAGCGTTGGACTAGCGGGGACCCAAGAGACCCAGTACTTC CASSVGLAGTQETQYF
TRBJ2-7 TRBD1 . TRBV27 TGTGCCAGCAGCAAAGCCGGGACAGGGGGCTACGAGCAGTACTTC CASSKAGTGGYEQYF
TRBJ2-2 . . TRBV5-1 TGCGCCAGCAGTGACTTATCCGCGAACACCGGGGAGCTGTTTTTT CASSDLSANTGELFF
TRBJ2-7 TRBD1 . TRBV7-6 TGTGCCAGCAGCTTCGGGACAGGGGAATACGAGCAGTACTTC CASSFGTGEYEQYF
TRBJ2-2 . few TRBV2 TGTGCCAGCAGTCCCAGGACCGGGGAGCTGTTTTTT CASSPRTGELFF
TRBJ2-1 TRBD2 . TRBV7-9 TGTGCCAGCAGCCCGCTAGCGGGCGACGTTAATGAGCAGTTCTTC CASSPLAGDVNEQFF
TRBJ2-7 TRBD2 . TRBV5-1 TGCGCCAGCAGCTTACTAGCGGGGGGACCCTACGAGCAGTACTTC CASSLLAGGPYEQYF
TRBJ2-7 . . TRBV28 TGTGCCAGCAGTTTAGTCCAGGGGTTTGGGTCCTACGAGCAGTACTTC CASSLVQGFGSYEQYF
TRBJ2-3 . few TRBV2 TGTGCCAGCAGTTATGGGACATCCCGAATCGATACGCAGTATTTT CASSYGTSRIDTQYF
TRBJ1-1 TRBD1 . TRBV4-1 TGCGCCAGCAGCCCCCCGACAGGGGACGGCGCTGAAGCTTTCTTT CASSPPTGDGAEAFF
TRBJ2-7 . . TRBV2 TGTGCCAGCAGGCCCAGTTACAGGGTCACAGACTACGAGCAGTACTTC CASRPSYRVTDYEQYF
TRBJ2-2 TRBD1 . TRBV19 TGTGCCAGTAACCCGACAGGGGCGAACACCGGGGAGCTGTTTTTT CASNPTGANTGELFF
TRBJ2-1 TRBD2 . TRBV9 TGTGCCAGCAGCGTAGTGGGCGGGAGGGGACGAGAGCAGTTCTTC CASSVVGGRGREQFF
TRBJ2-1 . . TRBV5-1 TGCGCCAGCAGCTTGGGAACCTACCGTTCCTACAATGAGCAGTTCTTC CASSLGTYRSYNEQFF
TRBJ2-7 . . TRBV5-1 TGCGCCAGCAGCGCGGGTGGTCCCGAGCAGTACTTC CASSAGGPEQYF
TRBJ1-1 TRBD1 . TRBV28 TGTGCCAGCAGTCAGGACAGGGTACGAGCCCCCAACGCGATGAACACTGAAGCTTTCTTT CASSQDRVRAPNAMNTEAFF
TRBJ2-5 TRBD2 . TRBV5-8 TGTGCCAGCAGCCCGGGACTAGCGGGGGAAAAAGAGACCCAGTACTTC CASSPGLAGEKETQYF